This T cell receptor beta chain was sequenced for a study of cytomegalovirus exposure and HLA in healthy donors. V lost 5 bases and J lost 1; bases outside the gene matches: 6. The V gene's germline CDR1 is MDHEN and CDR2 SYDVKM. The CDR3 has 15 residues. Whole-study findings and limits: The CMV antigen specificity of a few CMV-associated chains was confirmed through in vitro analysis. The classifier reportedly diagnosed cytomegalovirus status with high sensitivity and specificity.

This clone occurred many times. Its target is unknown. Libraries were prepared by immunoSEQ multiplex PCR; TCRdb keeps only in-frame clonotypes and omits some of them. The sample yields 250,000 or so clones, over 75% seen once. The sample was PBMCs. This TCR was sampled from a young man in good health and CMV-seropositive. The chain joins TRBV28 to TRBJ2-7, with 9 bases that match TRBD1. CDR3 coding DNA: TGTGCCAGCAGTACCACAGGGGGCGCTTCCTACGAGCAGTACTTC. This translates into CASSTTGGASYEQYF.